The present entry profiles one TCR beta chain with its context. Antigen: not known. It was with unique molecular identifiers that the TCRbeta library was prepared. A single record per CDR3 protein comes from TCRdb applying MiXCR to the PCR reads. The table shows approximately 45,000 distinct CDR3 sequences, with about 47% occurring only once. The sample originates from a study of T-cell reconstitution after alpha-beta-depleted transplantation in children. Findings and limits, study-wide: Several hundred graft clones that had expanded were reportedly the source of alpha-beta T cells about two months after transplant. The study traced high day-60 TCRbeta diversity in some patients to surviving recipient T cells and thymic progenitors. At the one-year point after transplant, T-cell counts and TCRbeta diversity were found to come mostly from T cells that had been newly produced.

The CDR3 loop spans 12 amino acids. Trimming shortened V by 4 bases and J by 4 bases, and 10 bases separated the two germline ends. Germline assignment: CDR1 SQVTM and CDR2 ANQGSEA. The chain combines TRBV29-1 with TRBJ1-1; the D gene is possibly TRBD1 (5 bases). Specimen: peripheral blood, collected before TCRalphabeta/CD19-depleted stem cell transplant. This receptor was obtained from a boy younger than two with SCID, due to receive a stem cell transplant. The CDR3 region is CSVAGDGTEAFF. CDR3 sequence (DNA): TGCAGCGTTGCGGGGGATGGCACTGAAGCTTTCTTT.